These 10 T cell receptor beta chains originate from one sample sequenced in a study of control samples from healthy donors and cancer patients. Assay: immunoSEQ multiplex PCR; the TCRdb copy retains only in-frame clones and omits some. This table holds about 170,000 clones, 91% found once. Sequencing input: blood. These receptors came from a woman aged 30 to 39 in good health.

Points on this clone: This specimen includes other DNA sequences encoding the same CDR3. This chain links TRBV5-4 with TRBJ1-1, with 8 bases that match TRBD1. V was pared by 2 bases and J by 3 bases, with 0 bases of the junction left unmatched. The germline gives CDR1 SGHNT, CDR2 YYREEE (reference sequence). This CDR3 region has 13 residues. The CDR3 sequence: CASSLQGDTEAFF. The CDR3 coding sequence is TGTGCCAGCAGCTTACAGGGGGACACTGAAGCTTTCTTT.

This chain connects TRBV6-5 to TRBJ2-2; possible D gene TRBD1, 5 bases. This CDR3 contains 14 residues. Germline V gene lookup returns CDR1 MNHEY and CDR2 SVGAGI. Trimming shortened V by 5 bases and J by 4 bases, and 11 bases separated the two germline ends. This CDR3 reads CASSRDSSTGELFF. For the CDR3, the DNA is TGTGCCAGCAGTCGAGACAGCTCCACCGGGGAGCTGTTTTTT.

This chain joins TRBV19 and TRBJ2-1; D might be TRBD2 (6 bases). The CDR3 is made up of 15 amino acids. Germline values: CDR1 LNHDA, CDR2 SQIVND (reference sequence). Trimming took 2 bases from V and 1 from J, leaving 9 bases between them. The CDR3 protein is CASSITAGSYNEQFF. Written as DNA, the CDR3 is TGTGCCAGTAGTATAACGGCGGGATCCTACAATGAGCAGTTCTTC.

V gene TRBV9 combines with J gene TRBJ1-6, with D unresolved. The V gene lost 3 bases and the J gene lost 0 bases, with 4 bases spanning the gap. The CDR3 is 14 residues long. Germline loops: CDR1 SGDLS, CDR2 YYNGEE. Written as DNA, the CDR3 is TGTGCCAGCAGCGGGCTCTCCTATAATTCACCCCTCCACTTT. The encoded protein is CASSGLSYNSPLHF. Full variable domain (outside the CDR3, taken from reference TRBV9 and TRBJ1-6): DSGVTQTPKHLITATGQRVTLRCSPRSGDLSVYWYQQSLDQGLQFLIQYYNGEERAKGNILERFSAQQFPDLHSELNLSSLELGDSALYFCASSGLSYNSPLHFGNGTRLTVT.

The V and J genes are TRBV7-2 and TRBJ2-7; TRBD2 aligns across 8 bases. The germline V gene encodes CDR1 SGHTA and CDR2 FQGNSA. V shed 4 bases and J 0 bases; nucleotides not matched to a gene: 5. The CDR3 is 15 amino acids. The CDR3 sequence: CASSYLAGDSYEQYF. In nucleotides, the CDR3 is TGTGCCAGCAGCTACCTAGCGGGTGACTCCTACGAGCAGTACTTC.

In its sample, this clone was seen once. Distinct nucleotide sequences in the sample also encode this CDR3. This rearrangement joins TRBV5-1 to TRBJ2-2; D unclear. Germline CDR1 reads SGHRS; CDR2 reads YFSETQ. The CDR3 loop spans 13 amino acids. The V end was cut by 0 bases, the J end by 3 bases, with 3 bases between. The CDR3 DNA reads TGCGCCAGCAGCTTGGGGGACACCGGGGAGCTGTTTTTT. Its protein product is CASSLGDTGELFF.

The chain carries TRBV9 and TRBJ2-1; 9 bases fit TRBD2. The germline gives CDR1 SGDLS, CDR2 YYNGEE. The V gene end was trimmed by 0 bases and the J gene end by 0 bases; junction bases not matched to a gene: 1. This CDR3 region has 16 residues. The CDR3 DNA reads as TGTGCCAGCAGCGTAGGGACTAGCGACTCCTACAATGAGCAGTTCTTC. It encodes CASSVGTSDSYNEQFF.

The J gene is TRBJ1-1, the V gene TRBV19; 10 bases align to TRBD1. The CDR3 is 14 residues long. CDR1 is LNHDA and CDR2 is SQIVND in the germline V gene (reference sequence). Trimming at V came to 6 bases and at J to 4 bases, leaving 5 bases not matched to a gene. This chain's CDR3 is CASRRGQGGTEAFF. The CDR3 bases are TGTGCCAGTAGGCGCGGACAGGGGGGCACTGAAGCTTTCTTT. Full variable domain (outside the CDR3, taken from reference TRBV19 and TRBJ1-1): DGGITQSPKYLFRKEGQNVTLSCEQNLNHDAMYWYRQDPGQGLRLIYYSQIVNDFQKGDIAEGYSVSREKKESFPLTVTSAQKNPTAFYLCASRRGQGGTEAFFGQGTRLTVV.

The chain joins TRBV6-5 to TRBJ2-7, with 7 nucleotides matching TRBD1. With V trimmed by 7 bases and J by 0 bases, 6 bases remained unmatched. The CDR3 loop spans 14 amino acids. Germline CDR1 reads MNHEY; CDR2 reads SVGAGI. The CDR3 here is CASKSTGSSYEQYF. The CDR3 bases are TGTGCCAGCAAGTCGACAGGGAGCTCCTACGAGCAGTACTTC.

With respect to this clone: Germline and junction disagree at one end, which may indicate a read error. The CDR3 is CASRRDRGNSEAFF. The CDR3 DNA is TGTGCCAGCAGGAGAGACAGGGGGAACAGTGAAGCTTTCTTT. This chain links TRBV27 with TRBJ1-1; 9 positions agree with TRBD1. There are 14 residues in the CDR3. CDR1 and CDR2 (germline): MNHEY, SMNVEV (reference sequence).